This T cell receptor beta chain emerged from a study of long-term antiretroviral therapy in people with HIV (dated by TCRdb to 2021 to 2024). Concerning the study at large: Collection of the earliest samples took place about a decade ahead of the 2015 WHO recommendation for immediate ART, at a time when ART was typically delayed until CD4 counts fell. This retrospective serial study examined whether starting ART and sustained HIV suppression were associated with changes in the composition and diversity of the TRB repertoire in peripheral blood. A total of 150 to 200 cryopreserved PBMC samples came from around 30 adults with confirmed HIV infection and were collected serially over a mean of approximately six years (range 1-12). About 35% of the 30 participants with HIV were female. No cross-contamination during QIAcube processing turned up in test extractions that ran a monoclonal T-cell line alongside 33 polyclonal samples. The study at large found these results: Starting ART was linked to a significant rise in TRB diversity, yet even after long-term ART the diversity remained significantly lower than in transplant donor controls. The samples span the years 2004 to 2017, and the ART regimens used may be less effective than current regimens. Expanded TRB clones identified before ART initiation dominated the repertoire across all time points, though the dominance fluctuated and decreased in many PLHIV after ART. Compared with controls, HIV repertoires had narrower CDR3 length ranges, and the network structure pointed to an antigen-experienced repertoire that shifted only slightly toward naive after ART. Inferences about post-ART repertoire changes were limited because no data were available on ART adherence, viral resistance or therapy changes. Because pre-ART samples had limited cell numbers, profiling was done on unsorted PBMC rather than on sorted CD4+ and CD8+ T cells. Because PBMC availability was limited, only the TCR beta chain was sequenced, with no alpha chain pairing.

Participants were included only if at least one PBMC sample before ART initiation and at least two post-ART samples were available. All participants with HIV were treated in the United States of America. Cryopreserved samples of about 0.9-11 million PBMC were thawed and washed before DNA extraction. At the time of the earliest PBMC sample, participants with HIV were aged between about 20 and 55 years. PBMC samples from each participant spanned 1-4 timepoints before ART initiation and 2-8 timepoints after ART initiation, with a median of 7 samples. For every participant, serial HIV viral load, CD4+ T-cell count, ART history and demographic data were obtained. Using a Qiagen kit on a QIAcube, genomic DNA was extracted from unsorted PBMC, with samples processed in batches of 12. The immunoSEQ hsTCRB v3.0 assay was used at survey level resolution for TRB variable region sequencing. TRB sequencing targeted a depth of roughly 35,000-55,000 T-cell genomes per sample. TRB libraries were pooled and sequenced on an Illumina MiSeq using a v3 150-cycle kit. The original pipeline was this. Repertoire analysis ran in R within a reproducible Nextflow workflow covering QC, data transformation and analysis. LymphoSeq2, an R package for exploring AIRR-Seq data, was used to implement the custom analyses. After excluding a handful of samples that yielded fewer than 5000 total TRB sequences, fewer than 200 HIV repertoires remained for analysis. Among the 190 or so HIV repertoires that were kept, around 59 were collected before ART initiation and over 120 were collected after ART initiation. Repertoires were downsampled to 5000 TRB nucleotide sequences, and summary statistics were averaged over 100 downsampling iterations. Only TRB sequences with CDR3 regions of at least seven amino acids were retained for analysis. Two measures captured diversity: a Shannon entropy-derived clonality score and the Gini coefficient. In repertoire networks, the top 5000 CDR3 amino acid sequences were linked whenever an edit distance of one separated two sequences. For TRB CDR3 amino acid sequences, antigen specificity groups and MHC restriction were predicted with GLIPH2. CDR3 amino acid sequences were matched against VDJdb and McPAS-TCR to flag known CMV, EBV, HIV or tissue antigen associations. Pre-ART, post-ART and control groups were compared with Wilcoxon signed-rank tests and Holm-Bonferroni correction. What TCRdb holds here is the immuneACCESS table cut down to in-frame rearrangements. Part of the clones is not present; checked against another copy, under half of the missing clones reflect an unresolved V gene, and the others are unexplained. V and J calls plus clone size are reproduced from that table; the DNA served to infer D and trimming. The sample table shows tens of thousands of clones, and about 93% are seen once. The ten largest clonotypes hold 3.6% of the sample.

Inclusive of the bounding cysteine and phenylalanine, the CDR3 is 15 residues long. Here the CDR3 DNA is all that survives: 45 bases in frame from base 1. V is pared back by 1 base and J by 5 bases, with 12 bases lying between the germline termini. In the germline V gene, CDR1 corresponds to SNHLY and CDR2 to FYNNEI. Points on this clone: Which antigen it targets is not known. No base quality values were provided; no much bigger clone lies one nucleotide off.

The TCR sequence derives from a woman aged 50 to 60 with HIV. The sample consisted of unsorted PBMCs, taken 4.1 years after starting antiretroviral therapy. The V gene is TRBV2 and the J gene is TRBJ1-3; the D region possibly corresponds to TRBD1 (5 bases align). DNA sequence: TGTGCCAGCAGTGAAGGAACAGGTGGCCGAAACACCATATATTTT. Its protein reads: CASSEGTGGRNTIYF.